The present T cell receptor (beta chain) was sequenced within a study of blood T cell repertoires in COVID-19. Only in-frame clones appear in the TCRdb table, and some are missing; sequencing was by immunoSEQ multiplex PCR. The repertoire consists of tens of thousands of clones, with roughly 89% occurring once and the leading ten covering approximately 2.4%. There are a few counts of this clone. The V and J ends lost 3 bases and 2 bases, in that order; junction bases with no gene match: 5. Germline V gene lookup returns CDR1 SGHVS and CDR2 FQNEAQ. The CDR3 covers 15 residues. V and J are TRBV7-8 and TRBJ2-7; 9 bases match TRBD1. The sample comprised peripheral blood. This receptor was obtained from a man aged 50 or older with acute or convalescent COVID-19. DNA of the CDR3: TGTGCCAGCAGCTTCCGGAGGACAGGGGCCTACGAGCAGTACTTC. Amino acid sequence: CASSFRRTGAYEQYF.